The 2 T cell receptor beta chains given below trace back to one sample, sequenced in a study of T cells in localized non-small cell lung cancer (TCRdb year 2020). Library prep was done by the immunoSEQ multiplex PCR assay. What TCRdb holds here is the immuneACCESS table cut down to in-frame rearrangements. Part of the clones is not present; checked against another copy, under half of the missing clones reflect an unresolved V gene, and the others are unexplained. The sample table records roughly 15,000 clones; 90% of these occur just once. The ten most abundant clones make up 0.9% to 1.5% of the sample. Here the sequenced sample was peripheral blood mononuclear cells, taken before any cancer treatment. These receptors were taken from a woman aged 40-69 years with stage III lung adenocarcinoma.

The chain recombines TRBV6-5 with TRBJ2-7; 8 bases match TRBD2. This CDR3 spans 14 amino acids. Germline CDR1 is MNHEY and CDR2 is SVGAGI. J was trimmed by 6 bases and V by 7 bases; bases with no gene match: 11. The CDR3 loop reads CASKPGLGPGEQYF. As DNA, the CDR3 is TGTGCCAGCAAACCGGGACTAGGACCCGGCGAGCAGTACTTC.

This clone was counted once. The J gene is TRBJ1-5, the V gene TRBV10-3; tentatively, D is TRBD1 (6 bases). CDR1 ENHRY and CDR2 SYGVKD come from the germline V gene. V gave up 8 bases and J gave up 4 bases, with 18 bases separating them. CDR3 length equals 15 residues. DNA of the CDR3: TGTGCCATCCACCCAAAGGACCAGGGGAATCAGCCCCAGCATTTT. Protein: CAIHPKDQGNQPQHF.